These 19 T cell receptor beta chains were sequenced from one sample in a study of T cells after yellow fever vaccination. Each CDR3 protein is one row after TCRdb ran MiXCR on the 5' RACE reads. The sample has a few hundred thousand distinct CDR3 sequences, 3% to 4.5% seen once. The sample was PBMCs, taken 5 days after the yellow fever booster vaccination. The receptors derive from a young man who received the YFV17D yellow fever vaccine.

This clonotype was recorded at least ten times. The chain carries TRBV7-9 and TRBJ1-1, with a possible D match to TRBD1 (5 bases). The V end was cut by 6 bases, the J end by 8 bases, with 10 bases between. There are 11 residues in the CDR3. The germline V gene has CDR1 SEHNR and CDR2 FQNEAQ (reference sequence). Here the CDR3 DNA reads TGTGCCAGCAGAGGACATCTCGAAGCTTTCTTT. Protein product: CASRGHLEAFF.

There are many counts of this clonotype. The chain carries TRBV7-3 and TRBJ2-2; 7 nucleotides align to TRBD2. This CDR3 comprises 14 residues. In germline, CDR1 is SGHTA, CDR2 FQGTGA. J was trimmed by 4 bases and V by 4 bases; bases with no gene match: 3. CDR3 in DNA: TGTGCCAGCAGCTCGTGGGAGGGCACCGGGGAGCTGTTTTTT. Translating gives CASSSWEGTGELFF.

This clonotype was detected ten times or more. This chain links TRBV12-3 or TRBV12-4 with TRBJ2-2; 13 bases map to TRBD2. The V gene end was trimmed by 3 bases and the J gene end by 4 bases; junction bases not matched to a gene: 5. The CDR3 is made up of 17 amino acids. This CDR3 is CASSLTSGGPGTGELFF. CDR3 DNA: TGTGCCAGCAGTTTGACTAGCGGGGGGCCGGGCACCGGGGAGCTGTTTTTT.

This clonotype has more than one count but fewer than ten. The CDR3 sequence is CASSTQGAAEAFF. The CDR3 region has the DNA TGTGCCAGTAGTACACAGGGGGCGGCTGAAGCTTTCTTT. This chain uses TRBV19 with TRBJ1-1, with 9 positions matching TRBD1. Germline assignment: CDR1 LNHDA and CDR2 SQIVND (reference sequence). The CDR3 length is 13 residues. Trimming removed 4 bases from V and 6 bases from J; junction bases left unmatched: 3.

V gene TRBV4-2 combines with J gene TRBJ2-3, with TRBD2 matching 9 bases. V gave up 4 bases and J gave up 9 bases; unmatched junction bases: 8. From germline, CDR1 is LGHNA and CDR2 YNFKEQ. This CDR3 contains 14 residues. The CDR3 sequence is CASSRLAGEGTQYF. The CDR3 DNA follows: TGTGCCAGCAGCCGATTAGCGGGGGAAGGAACGCAGTATTTT.

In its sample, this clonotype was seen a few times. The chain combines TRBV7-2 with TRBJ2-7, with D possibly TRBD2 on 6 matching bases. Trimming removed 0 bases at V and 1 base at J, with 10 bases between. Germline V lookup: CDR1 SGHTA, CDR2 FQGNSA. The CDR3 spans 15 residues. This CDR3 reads CASSLAGLGSYEQYF. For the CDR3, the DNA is TGTGCCAGCAGCTTAGCGGGACTGGGTTCCTACGAGCAGTACTTC.

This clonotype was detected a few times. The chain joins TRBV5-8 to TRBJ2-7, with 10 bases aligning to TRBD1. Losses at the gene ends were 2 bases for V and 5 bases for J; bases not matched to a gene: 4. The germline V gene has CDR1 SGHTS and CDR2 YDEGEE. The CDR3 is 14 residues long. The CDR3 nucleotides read TGTGCCAGCAGCTTTGGGGACAGGGGTCACGAGCAGTACGTC. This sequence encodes CASSFGDRGHEQYV.

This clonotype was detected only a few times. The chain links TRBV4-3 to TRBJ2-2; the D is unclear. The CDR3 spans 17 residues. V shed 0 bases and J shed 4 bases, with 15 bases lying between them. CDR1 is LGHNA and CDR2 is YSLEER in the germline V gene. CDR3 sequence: CASSQDSGPGTTGELFF. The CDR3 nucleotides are TGCGCCAGCAGCCAAGATTCGGGCCCCGGTACCACCGGGGAGCTGTTTTTT.

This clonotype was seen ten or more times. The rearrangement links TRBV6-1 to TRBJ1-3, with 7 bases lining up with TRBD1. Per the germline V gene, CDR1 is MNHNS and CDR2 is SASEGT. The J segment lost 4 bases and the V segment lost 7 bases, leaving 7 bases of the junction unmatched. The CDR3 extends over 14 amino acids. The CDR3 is CASIRGPGGNTIYF. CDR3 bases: TGTGCCAGCATAAGGGGGCCGGGCGGAAACACCATATATTTT.

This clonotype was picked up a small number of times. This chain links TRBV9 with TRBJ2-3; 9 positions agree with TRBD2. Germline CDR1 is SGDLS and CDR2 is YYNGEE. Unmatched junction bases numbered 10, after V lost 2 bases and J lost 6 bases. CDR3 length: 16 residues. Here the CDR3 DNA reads TGTGCCAGCAGCGTCAGCGGGGGGCCACAGGGGGATACGCAGTATTTT. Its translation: CASSVSGGPQGDTQYF.

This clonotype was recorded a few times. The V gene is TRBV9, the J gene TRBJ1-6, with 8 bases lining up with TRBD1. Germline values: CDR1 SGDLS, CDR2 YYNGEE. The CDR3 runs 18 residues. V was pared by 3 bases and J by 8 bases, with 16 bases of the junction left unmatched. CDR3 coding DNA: TGTGCCAGCAGCGGAAACTTCCCGGGACAGGTCACCGATTCACCCCTCCACTTT. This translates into CASSGNFPGQVTDSPLHF.

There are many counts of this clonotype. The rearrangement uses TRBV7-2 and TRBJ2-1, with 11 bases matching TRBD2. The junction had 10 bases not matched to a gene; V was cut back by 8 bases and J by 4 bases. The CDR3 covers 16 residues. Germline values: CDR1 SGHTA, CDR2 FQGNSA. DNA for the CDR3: TGTGCCAGCGCCCGGATTACTAGCGGGGGATACAATGAGCAGTTCTTC. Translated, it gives CASARITSGGYNEQFF. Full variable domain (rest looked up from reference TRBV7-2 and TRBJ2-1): GAGVSQSPSNKVTEKGKDVELRCDPISGHTALYWYRQSLGQGLEFLIYFQGNSAPDKSGLPSDRFSAERTGGSVSTLTIQRTQQEDSAVYLCASARITSGGYNEQFFGPGTRLTVL.

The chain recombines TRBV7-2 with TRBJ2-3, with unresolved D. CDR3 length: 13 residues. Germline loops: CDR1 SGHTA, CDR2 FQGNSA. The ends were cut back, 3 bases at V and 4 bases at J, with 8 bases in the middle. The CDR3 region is CASSLEFPDTQYF. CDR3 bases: TGTGCCAGCAGCTTGGAGTTCCCAGATACGCAGTATTTT. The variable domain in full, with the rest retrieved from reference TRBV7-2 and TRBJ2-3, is GAGVSQSPSNKVTEKGKDVELRCDPISGHTALYWYRQSLGQGLEFLIYFQGNSAPDKSGLPSDRFSAERTGGSVSTLTIQRTQQEDSAVYLCASSLEFPDTQYFGPGTRLTVL.

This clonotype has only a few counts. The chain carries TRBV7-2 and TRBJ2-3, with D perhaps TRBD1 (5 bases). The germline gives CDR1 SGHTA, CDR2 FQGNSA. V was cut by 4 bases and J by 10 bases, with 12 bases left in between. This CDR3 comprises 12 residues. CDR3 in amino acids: CASSSLGRAQYF. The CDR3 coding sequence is TGTGCCAGCAGCTCCTTAGGCAGGGCGCAGTATTTT.

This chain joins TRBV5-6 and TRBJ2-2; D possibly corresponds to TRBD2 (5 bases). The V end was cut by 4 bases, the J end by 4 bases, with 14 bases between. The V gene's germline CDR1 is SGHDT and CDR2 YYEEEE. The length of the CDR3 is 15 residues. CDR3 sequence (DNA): TGTGCCAGCAGCACTAGAGGGTTGAGCACCGGGGAGCTGTTTTTT. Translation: CASSTRGLSTGELFF.

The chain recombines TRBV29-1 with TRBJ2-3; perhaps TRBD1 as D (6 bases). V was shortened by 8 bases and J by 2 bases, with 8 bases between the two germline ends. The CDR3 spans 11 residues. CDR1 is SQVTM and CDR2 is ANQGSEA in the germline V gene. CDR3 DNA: TGCAGCACAGGGAACACAGATACGCAGTATTTT. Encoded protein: CSTGNTDTQYF.

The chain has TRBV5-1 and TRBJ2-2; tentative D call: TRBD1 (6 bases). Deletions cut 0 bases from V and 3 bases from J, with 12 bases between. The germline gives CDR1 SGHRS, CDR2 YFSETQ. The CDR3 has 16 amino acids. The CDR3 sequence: CASSLEGGWDTGELFF. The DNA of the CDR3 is TGCGCCAGCAGCTTGGAAGGGGGTTGGGACACCGGGGAGCTGTTTTTT.

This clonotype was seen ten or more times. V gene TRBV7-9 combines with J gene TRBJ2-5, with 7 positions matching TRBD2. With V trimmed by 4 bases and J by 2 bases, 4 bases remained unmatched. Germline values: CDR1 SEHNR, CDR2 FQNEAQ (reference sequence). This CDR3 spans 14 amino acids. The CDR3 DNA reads TGTGCCAGCAGCTACAATAGCGGGCAAGAGACCCAGTACTTC. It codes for CASSYNSGQETQYF.

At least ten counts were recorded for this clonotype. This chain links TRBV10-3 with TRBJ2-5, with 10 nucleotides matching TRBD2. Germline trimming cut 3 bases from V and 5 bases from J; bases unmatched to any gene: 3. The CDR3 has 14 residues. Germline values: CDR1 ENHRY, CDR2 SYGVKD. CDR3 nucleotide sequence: TGTGCCATCAGTGACGGGACTAGCGTGGAGACCCAGTACTTC. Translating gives CAISDGTSVETQYF.